This T cell receptor (beta chain) came from a study of control samples from healthy donors and cancer patients. Profiling relied on immunoSEQ multiplex PCR, and the TCRdb table lists in-frame clones only, not all of them. Here the sample spans about 130,000 clones, around 90% being singletons. Germline V lookup: CDR1 SGHRS, CDR2 YFSETQ. The CDR3 length is 15 residues. V shed 4 bases and J 0 bases; nucleotides not matched to a gene: 3. Comment on this clone: Other DNA sequences in the same sample also yield this CDR3.

The clonotype comes from a man aged 35-49 years in good health. The J gene is TRBJ2-1, the V gene TRBV5-1; TRBD1 agrees at 8 bases. Sequencing input: blood. The CDR3 DNA reads TGCGCCAGCAGCCTGGACAGGGTCTCCTACAATGAGCAGTTCTTC. Translated, it gives CASSLDRVSYNEQFF.